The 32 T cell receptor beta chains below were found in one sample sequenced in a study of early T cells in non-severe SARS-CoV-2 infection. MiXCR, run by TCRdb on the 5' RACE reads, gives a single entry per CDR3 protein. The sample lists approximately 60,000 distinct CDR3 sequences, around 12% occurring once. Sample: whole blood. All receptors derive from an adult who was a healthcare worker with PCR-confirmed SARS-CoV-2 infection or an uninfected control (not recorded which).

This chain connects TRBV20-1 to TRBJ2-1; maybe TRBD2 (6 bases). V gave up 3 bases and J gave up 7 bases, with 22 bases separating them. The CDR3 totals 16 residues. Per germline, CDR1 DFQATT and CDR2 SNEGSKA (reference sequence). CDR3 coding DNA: TGCAGTGCTAGTAATACTTGGTGGGAGGAGGGGAATGAGCAGTTCTTC. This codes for CSASNTWWEEGNEQFF.

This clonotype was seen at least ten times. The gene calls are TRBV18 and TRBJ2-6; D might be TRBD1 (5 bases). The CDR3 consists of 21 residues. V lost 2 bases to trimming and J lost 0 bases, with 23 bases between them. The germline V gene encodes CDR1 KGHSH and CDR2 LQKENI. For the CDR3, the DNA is TGTGCCAGCTCACCAGTCTTATCCCAGGGCCTGTCTTCCTCTGGGGCCAACGTCCTGACTTTC. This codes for CASSPVLSQGLSSSGANVLTF.

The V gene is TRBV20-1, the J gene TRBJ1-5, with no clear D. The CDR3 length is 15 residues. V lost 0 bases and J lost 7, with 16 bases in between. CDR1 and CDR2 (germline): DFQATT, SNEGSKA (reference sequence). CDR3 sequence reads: CSAREGLTWRQPQHF. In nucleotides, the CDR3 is TGCAGTGCTAGAGAAGGCCTAACCTGGAGGCAGCCCCAGCATTTT.

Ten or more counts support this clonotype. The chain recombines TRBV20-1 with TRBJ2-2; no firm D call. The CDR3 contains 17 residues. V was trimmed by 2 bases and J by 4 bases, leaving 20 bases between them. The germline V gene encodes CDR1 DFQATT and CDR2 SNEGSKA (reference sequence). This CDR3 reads CSARNMEYNRVTGELFF. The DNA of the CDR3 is TGCAGTGCTAGAAATATGGAATATAATCGGGTCACCGGGGAGCTGTTTTTT.

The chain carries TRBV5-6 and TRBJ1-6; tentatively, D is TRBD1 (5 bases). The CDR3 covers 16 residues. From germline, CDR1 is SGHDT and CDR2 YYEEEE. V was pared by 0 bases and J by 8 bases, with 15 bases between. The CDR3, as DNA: TGTGCCAGCAGCTTGGAACGCGGCAGGGCTGATTCACCCCTCCACTTT. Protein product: CASSLERGRADSPLHF.

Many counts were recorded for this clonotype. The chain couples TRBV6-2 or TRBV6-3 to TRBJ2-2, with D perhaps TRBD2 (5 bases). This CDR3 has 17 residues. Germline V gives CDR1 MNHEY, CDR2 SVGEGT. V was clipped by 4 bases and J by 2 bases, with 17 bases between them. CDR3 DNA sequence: TGTGCCAGCAGTTCTCTACTAGGGTTTCGAAACACCGGGGAGCTGTTTTTT. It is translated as CASSSLLGFRNTGELFF.

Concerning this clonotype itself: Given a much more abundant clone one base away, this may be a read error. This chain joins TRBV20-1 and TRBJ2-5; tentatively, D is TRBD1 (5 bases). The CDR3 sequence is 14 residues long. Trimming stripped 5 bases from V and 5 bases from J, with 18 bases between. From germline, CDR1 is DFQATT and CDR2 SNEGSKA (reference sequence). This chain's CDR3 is CSARLGLDVETQYF. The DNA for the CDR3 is TGCAGTGCTCGCCTGGGGCTAGACGTGGAGACCCAGTACTTC.

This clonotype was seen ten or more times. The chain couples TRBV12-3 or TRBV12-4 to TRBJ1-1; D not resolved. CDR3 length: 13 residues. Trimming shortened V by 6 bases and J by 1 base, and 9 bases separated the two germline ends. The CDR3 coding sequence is TGTGCCAGCAGCCCACAGCAGAACACTGAAGCTTTCTTT. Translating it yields CASSPQQNTEAFF.

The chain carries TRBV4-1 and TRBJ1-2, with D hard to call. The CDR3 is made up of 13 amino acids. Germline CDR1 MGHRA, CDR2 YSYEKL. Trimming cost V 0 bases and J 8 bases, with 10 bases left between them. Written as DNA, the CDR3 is TGCGCCAGCAGCCAAGATGGGCGGCGAGGCTACACCTTC. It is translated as CASSQDGRRGYTF.

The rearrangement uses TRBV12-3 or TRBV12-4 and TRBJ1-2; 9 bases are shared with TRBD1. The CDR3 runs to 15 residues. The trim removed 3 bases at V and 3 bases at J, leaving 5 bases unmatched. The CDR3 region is CASSFRDRDDYGYTF. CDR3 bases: TGTGCCAGCAGTTTCCGGGACAGGGATGACTATGGCTACACCTTC.

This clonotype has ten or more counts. The CDR3 loop is CASSIPRQSSEAFF. The DNA for the CDR3 is TGCGCCAGCAGCATCCCACGACAGTCGAGTGAAGCTTTCTTT. This chain joins TRBV5-1 and TRBJ1-1; TRBD1 is a possible D gene (5 bases). The germline gives CDR1 SGHRS, CDR2 YFSETQ. This CDR3 region has 14 residues. Trimming pared 4 bases from V and 7 bases from J, leaving 17 bases between.

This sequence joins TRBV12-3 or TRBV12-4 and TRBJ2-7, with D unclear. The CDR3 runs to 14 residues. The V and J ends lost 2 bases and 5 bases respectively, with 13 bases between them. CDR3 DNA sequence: TGTGCCAGCAGTTTATTCCTGGTTAGGAACGAGCAGTACTTC. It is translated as CASSLFLVRNEQYF.

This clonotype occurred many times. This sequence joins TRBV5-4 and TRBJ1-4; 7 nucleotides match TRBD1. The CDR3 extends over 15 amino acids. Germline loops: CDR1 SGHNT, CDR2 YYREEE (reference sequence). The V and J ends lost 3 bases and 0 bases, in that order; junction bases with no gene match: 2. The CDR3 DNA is TGTGCCAGCAGCTCGGGACAGCCAACTAATGAAAAACTGTTTTTT. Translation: CASSSGQPTNEKLFF. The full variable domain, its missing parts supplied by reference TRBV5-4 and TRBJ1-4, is ETGVTQSPTHLIKTRGQQVTLRCSSQSGHNTVSWYQQALGQGPQFIFQYYREEENGRGNFPPRFSGLQFPNYSSELNVNALELDDSALYLCASSSGQPTNEKLFFGSGTQLSVL.

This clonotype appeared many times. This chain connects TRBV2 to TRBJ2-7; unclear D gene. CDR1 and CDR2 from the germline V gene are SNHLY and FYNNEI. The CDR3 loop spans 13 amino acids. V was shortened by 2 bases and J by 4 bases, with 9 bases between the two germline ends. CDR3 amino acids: CASSENSPYEQYF. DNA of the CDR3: TGTGCCAGCAGTGAAAACTCTCCTTACGAGCAGTACTTC.

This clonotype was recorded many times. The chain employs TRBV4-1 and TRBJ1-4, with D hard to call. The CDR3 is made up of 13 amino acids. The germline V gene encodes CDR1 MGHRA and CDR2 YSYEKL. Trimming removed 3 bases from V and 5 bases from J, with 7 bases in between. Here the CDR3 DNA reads TGCGCCAGCAGCCATCCCGGGAATGAAAAACTGTTTTTT. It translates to CASSHPGNEKLFF.

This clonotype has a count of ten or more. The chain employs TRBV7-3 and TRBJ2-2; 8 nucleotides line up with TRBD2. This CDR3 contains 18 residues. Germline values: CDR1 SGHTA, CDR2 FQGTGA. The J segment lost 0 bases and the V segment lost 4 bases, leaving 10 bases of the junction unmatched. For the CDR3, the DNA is TGTGCCAGCAGCTCCCGCTCGGGGGGGACTACGAACACCGGGGAGCTGTTTTTT. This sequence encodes CASSSRSGGTTNTGELFF.

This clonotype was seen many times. CDR3 DNA sequence: TGTGCCAGCAGCCCCGGGACAGGATACTACGAGCAGTACTTC. This encodes CASSPGTGYYEQYF. This chain connects TRBV6-1 to TRBJ2-7, with TRBD1 identical over 8 bases. Per germline, CDR1 MNHNS and CDR2 SASEGT. The CDR3 is 14 amino acids. J gave up 3 bases and V 6 bases, and 7 bases lay outside the gene matches.

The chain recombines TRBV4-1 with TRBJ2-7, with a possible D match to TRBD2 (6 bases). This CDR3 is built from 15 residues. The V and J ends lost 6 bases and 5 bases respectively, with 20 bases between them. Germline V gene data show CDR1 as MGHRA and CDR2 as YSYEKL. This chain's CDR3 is CASSGPGGLSNEQYF. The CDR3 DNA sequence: TGCGCCAGCAGTGGTCCCGGGGGACTCTCTAACGAGCAGTACTTC.

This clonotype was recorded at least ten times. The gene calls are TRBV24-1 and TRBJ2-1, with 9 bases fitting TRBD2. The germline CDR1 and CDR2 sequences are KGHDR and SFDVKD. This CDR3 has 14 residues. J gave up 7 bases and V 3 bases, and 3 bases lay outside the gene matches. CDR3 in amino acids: CATSDAGGPNEQFF. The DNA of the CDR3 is TGTGCCACCAGTGATGCGGGGGGGCCAAATGAGCAGTTCTTC.

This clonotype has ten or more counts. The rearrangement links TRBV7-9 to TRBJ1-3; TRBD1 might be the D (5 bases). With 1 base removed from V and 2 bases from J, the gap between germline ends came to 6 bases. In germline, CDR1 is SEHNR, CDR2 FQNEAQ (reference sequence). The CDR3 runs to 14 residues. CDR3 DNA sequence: TGTGCCAGCAGCTTAGTAGGGGCTGGAAACACCATATATTTT. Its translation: CASSLVGAGNTIYF.

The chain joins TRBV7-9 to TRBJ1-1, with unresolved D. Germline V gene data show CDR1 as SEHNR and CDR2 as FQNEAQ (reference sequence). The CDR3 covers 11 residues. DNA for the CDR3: TGTGCAGCGGGCAGGAACACTGAAGCTTTCTTT. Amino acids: CAAGRNTEAFF.

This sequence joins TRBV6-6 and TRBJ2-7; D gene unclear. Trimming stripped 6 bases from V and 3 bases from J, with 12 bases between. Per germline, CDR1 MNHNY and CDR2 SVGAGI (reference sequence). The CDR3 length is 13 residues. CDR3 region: CASSTRWDYEQYF. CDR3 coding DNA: TGTGCCAGCAGCACCCGGTGGGACTACGAGCAGTACTTC.

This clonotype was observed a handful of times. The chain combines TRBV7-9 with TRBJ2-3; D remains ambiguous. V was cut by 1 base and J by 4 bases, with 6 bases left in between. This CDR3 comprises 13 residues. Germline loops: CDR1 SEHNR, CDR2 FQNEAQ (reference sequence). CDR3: CASSLDSSDTQYF. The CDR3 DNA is TGTGCCAGCAGCTTAGATTCCTCAGATACGCAGTATTTT.

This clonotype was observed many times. CDR3 nucleotides: TGTGCCAGCAGTTTATCCGGCGTGGGGCAATCGACCGGGGAGCTGTTTTTT. It is translated as CASSLSGVGQSTGELFF. The chain couples TRBV6-2 or TRBV6-3 to TRBJ2-2, with a tentative D call TRBD1 (5 bases). The CDR3 has 17 amino acids. In germline, CDR1 is MNHEY, CDR2 SVGEGT. V lost 4 bases, J lost 5 bases, and 20 bases lay in between.

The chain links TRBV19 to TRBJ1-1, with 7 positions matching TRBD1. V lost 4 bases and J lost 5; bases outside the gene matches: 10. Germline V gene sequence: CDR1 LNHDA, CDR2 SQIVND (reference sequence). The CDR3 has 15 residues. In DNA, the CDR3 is TGTGCCAGTAGTAGAACAAATACAGGGGATACTGAAGCTTTCTTT. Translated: CASSRTNTGDTEAFF.

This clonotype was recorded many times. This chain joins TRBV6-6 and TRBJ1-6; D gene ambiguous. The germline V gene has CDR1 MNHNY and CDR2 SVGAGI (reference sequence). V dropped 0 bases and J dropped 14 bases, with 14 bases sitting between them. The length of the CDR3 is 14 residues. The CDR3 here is CASSYSTGSLALHF. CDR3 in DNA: TGTGCCAGCAGTTACTCGACGGGTTCTCTGGCCCTCCACTTT.

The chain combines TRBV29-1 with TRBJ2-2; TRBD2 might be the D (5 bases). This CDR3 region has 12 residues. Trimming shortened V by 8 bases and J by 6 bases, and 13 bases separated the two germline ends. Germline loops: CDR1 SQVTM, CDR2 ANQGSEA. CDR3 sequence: CSFAEAAGELFF. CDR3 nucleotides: TGCAGCTTTGCGGAGGCCGCCGGGGAGCTGTTTTTT.

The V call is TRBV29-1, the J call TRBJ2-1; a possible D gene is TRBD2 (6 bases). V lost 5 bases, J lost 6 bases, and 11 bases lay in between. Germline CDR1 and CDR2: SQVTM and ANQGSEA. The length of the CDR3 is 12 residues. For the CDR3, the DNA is TGCAGCGTTATGGGAGCGGGCAATGAGCAGTTCTTC. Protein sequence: CSVMGAGNEQFF.

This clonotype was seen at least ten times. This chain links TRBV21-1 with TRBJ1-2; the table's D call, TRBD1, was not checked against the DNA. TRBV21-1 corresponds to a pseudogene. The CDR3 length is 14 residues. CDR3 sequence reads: CASSARRHDYGYTF. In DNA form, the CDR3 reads TGTGCCAGCAGCGCCCGGAGACACGACTATGGCTACACCTTC.

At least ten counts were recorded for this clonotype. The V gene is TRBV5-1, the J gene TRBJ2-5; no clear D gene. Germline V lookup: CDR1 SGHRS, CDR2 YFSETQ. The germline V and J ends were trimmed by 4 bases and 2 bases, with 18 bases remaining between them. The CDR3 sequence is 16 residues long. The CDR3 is CASSALISVPQETQYF. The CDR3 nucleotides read TGCGCCAGCAGCGCCCTGATTTCCGTGCCACAAGAGACCCAGTACTTC.

The CDR3 reads CASSLKKAVYEQYF. Here the CDR3 DNA reads TGTGCCAGCAGCTTAAAGAAGGCAGTCTACGAGCAGTACTTC. The chain recombines TRBV7-6 with TRBJ2-7; no reliable D call. Trimming cost V 2 bases and J 3 bases, with 11 bases left between them. The CDR3 extends over 14 amino acids. Germline CDR1 is SGHVS and CDR2 is FNYEAQ.

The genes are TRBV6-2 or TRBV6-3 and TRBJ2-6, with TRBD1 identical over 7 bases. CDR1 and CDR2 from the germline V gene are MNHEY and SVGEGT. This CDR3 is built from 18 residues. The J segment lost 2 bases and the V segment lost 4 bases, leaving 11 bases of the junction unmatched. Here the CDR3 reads CASSFNFDRAAGANVLTF. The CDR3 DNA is TGTGCCAGCAGTTTCAACTTTGACAGGGCGGCTGGGGCCAACGTCCTGACTTTC.